This is a list of T cell receptor beta chains from one sample in a study of T cell repertoires in cytomegalovirus infection. TCRdb used MiXCR to reprocess the reads, holding one entry per CDR3 protein. Of about 310,000 distinct CDR3 sequences listed, 17% are singletons. The sample consisted of PBMCs. The receptors derive from a human donor in good health (CMV status not recorded). Some clones in this sample may be carry-over from other donors' samples. The CDR3 runs from the conserved cysteine through the conserved F or W. D genes are given only for firm matches. Only part of the rows carry a size: once, few, many, or a class if the clone is expanded.

CDR3 protein,CDR3 DNA,V gene,CDR3 length,clone size,D gene,J gene
CSADDRLGSPLHF,TGCAGTGCGGACGACAGGCTGGGGTCACCCCTCCACTTT,TRBV20-1,13,.,.,TRBJ1-6
CASSLVGLTETQYF,TGTGCCAGCAGCTTGGTGGGACTAACAGAGACCCAGTACTTC,TRBV5-3,14,.,TRBD2,TRBJ2-5
CASSSVGGSYNEQYF,TGTGCCAGCAGCTCAGTCGGGGGGAGCTATAACGAGCAGTACTTC,TRBV7-2,15,.,TRBD2,TRBJ2-7
CAISEPRGQGPGELFF,TGTGCCATCAGTGAGCCCCGAGGACAGGGGCCCGGGGAGCTGTTTTTT,TRBV10-3,16,few,TRBD1,TRBJ2-2
CASSRQWGANEKLFF,TGCGCCAGCAGCCGCCAGTGGGGGGCGAATGAAAAACTGTTTTTT,TRBV4-1,15,few,.,TRBJ1-4
CASSLDGQSYEQYF,TGTGCCAGCAGCTTGGACGGACAGAGCTACGAGCAGTACTTC,TRBV7-2,14,many,.,TRBJ2-7
CASSLAEGSPLHF,TGTGCCAGCAGCTTAGCGGAGGGGTCACCCCTCCACTTT,TRBV7-2,13,.,.,TRBJ1-6
CASSRSGTGNTGELFF,TGTGCCAGCAGCCGATCTGGAACAGGGAACACCGGGGAGCTGTTTTTT,TRBV6-2/TRBV6-3,16,many,.,TRBJ2-2
CASSLSTGTTAYNEQFF,TGTGCCAGCAGTTTAAGCACCGGGACTACAGCTTACAATGAGCAGTTCTTC,TRBV28,17,.,TRBD2,TRBJ2-1
CASSLGGYSIAYEQYF,TGTGCCAGCAGCTTAGGGGGTTATTCGATAGCCTACGAGCAGTACTTC,TRBV11-2,16,many,.,TRBJ2-7
CASSPDSTEAFF,TGTGCCAGCAGCCCGGACAGCACTGAAGCTTTCTTT,TRBV7-9,12,many,.,TRBJ1-1
CSARPTGNSNQPQHF,TGCAGTGCTAGACCGACAGGTAATAGCAATCAGCCCCAGCATTTT,TRBV20-1,15,few,.,TRBJ1-5